This TCR beta chain comes out of a study of a mutant IDH1 vaccine in newly diagnosed glioma (dated by TCRdb to about 2021). Study-wide context: Vaccination was initiated 4-6 weeks after radiotherapy alone, or concurrently with temozolomide cycles in the chemotherapy-containing groups. Peripheral blood was collected at six visits: V03 (baseline), V05, V07, V10, V12 and V13. For exploratory analyses, about two dozen treated patients had longitudinal TCRB deep sequencing done wherever samples were available. Before enrollment, patients had received standard therapy of radiotherapy alone, temozolomide alone, or radiochemotherapy with temozolomide; most received the combination. The week-35 safety follow-up took place at visit V12, and the week-47 end of study took place at visit V13. Of the roughly 34 treated patients, around 62% were male and approximately 38% were female, and a mean age of roughly 41 years was recorded.

Broad study findings and their caveats: Across multiple MHC alleles, vaccine-induced immune responses were seen in approximately 93% of patients. According to the authors, sample limitations meant that analyses of patient blood samples could not be reproduced. Selection of PBMC samples for TCRB deep sequencing was based on availability. Changes in the top peripheral T cell clonotypes picked up by TCRB sequencing did not appear to be linked to pseudoprogression.

For this clone: The clone's antigen remains unknown. Within one base of it there is no much larger clone, and no base qualities were kept.

The library was made by the immunoSEQ multiplex PCR assay. The hsTCRB Kit was used according to the manufacturer's protocol to amplify rearranged TCR beta chain sequences. Sequencing of TCRB libraries was carried out on an Illumina MiSeq. As for how the authors treated the data: Demultiplexing, trimming and gene mapping were performed with the kit vendor's proprietary platform. TCRdb took this table from immuneACCESS and kept in-frame rearrangements with V and J called. Such tables lack part of the clones; where checked against another copy, unresolved V genes explain under half of the gap, and the rest is unexplained. The DNA was the basis for D and trimming; V, J and clone size are from that table. In this sample the table shows 40,000 to 45,000 clones, 65% to 90% of which occur a single time. Together, the top ten hold over 4.5% of the sample. Via the germline V gene, CDR1 is SGHTA and CDR2 FQGNSA. Between the V and J ends, shortened by 4 bases and 18 bases respectively, the junction contains 16 bases. The CDR3 starts with the cysteine, ends with the phenylalanine, and has 12 residues. The sequence is cut down to CDR3 DNA, 36 bases in frame from base 1.

Sample time point, as interpreted from the label and publication: week 35, safety follow-up. Each vaccine dose, consisting of 300 ug of a 20-mer mutant IDH1 peptide in Montanide, was administered subcutaneously with topical imiquimod. Patients were given eight vaccinations, in weeks 1, 3, 5, 7, 11, 15, 19 and 23, which matched visits V03 through V10. Newly diagnosed WHO grade 3 or 4 IDH1-mutant astrocytomas showing loss of nuclear ATRX were present in the donors. The samples were drawn from NOA16, a multicentre, single-arm, open-label phase I trial in Germany that tested a mutant IDH1 peptide vaccine in humans for the first time. The DNeasy Blood and Tissue Kit was used to extract genomic DNA from EDTA blood for TCRB sequencing.

The sequence joins TRBV7-2 to TRBJ1-6, with TRBD1 tentatively as D gene (6 bases match). This TCR was sampled from a woman in her 50s with glioma. The sequenced sample was PBMCs, obtained from a glioma patient whose treatment included an IDH1 peptide vaccine. This receptor carries the CDR3 CASSSIRDIPHF. The DNA sequence is TGTGCCAGCAGCTCAATCCGGGACATCCCCCACTTT.